This TCR beta chain was recorded in a study of naive and memory T cell subsets. Looked up from germline, CDR1 is SGHDT and CDR2 is YYEEEE. The germline V and J ends were trimmed by 3 bases and 12 bases, with 19 bases remaining between them. This CDR3 region has 13 residues. Worth noting for this clonotype: The antigen is unknown.

An equimolar mix of two oligonucleotides served as the beta constant-region primer for TRBC1 and TRBC2. MiXCR, applied by TCRdb to the UMI-ligation and nested PCR reads, yields one record per CDR3 protein. The table includes 150,000 or so distinct CDR3 sequences, around 15% detected once. Study-wide points: Especially in CD8 cells, naive repertoires contained a few larger clonotypes, possibly CD45RA-re-expressing memory cells.

The receptor comes from a human donor in good health. The V call is TRBV5-6, the J call TRBJ2-7; weak D call: TRBD2 (7 bases). Sequenced material: naive CD4+ T cells from blood. The CDR3: CASSSGGQEGGYF. CDR3 nucleotides: TGTGCCAGCAGCTCCGGGGGGCAAGAGGGCGGGTACTTC.